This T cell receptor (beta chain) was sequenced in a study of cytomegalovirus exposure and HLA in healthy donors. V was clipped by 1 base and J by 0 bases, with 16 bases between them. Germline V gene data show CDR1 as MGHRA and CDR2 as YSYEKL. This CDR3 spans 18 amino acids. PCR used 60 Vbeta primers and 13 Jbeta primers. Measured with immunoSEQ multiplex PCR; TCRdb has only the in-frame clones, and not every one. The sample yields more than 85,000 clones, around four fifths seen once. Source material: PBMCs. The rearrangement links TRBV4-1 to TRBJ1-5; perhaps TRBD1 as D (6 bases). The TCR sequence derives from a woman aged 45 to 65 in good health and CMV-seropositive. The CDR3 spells CASSQGYRVRFSNQPQHF. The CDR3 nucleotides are TGCGCCAGCAGCCAAGGGTACAGGGTACGCTTTAGCAATCAGCCCCAGCATTTT.